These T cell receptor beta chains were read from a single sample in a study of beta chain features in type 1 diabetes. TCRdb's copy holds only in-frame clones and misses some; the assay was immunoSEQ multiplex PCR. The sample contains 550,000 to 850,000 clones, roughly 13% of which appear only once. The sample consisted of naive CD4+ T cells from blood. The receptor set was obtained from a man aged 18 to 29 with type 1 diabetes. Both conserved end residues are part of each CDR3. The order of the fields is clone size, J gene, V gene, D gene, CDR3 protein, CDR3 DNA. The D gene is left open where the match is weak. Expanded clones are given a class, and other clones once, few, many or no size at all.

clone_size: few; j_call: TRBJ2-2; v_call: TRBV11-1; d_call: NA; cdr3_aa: CASSLAANTGELFF; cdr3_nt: TGTGCCAGCAGCTTAGCGGCGAACACCGGGGAGCTGTTTTTT
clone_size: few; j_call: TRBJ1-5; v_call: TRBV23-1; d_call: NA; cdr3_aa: CASRPFRDVEDQPQHF; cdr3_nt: TGCGCCAGCAGGCCGTTCCGGGACGTCGAGGATCAGCCCCAGCATTTT
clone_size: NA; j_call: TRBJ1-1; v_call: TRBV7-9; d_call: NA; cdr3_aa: CASSPQGDSTEAFF; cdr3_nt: TGTGCCAGCAGCCCACAGGGCGATAGCACTGAAGCTTTCTTT
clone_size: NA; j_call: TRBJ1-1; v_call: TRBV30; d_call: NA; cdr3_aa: CAWEAGGNTEAFF; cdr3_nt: TGTGCCTGGGAGGCGGGAGGAAACACTGAAGCTTTCTTT
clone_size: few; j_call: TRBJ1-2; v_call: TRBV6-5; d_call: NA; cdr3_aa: CASSYRRGDDGYTF; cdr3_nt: TGTGCCAGCAGTTACCGTCGGGGAGATGACGGCTACACCTTC
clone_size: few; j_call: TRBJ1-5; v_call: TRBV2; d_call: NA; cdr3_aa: CASSESGGYLSNQPQHF; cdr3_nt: TGTGCCAGCAGTGAGTCAGGCGGGTACCTTAGCAATCAGCCCCAGCATTTT
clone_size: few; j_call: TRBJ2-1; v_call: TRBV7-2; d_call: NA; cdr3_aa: CASSLRLLSYNEQFF; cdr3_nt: TGTGCCAGCAGCCTCCGACTCCTTTCCTACAATGAGCAGTTCTTC
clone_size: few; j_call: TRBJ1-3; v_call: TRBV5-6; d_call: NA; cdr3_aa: CASSLGRSSGNTIYF; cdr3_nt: TGTGCCAGCAGCTTAGGCCGTAGCTCTGGAAACACCATATATTTT
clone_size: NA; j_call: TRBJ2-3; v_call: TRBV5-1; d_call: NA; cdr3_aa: CASSLGGPTDTQYF; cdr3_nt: TGCGCCAGCAGCTTGGGGGGACCCACAGATACGCAGTATTTT
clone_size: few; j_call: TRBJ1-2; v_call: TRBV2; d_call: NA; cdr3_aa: CASSPTGTTFYGYTF; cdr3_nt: TGTGCCAGCAGTCCAACAGGGACCACTTTCTATGGCTACACCTTC
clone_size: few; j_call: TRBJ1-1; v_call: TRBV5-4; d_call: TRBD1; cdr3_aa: CASSLGQGEMNTEAFF; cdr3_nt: TGTGCCAGCAGCTTGGGACAGGGGGAGATGAACACTGAAGCTTTCTTT
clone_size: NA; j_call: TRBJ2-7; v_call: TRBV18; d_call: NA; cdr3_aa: CASSLGGGPYEQYF; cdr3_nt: TGTGCCAGCTCACTGGGAGGCGGGCCCTACGAGCAGTACTTC
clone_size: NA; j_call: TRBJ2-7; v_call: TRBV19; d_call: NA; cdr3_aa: CASSMVHSRKGFHYEQYF; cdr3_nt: TGTGCCAGTAGTATGGTACACAGCCGAAAGGGCTTTCACTACGAGCAGTACTTC
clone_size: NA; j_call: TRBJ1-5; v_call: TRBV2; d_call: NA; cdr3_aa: CASSGSGQPQHF; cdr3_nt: TGTGCCAGCTCAGGGTCGGGTCAGCCCCAGCATTTT
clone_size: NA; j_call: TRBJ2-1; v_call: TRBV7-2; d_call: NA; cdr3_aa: CASSPDRTSYNEQFF; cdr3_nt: TGTGCCAGCAGCCCCGACAGGACCTCCTACAATGAGCAGTTCTTC
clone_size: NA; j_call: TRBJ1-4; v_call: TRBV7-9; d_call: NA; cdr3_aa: CASSLTATNEKLFF; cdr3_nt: TGTGCCAGCAGCCTGACAGCAACTAATGAAAAACTGTTTTTT
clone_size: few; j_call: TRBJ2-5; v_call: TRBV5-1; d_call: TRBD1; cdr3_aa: CASSPQGAPGIGETQYF; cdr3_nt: TGCGCCAGCAGCCCACAGGGGGCGCCGGGAATAGGAGAGACCCAGTACTTC
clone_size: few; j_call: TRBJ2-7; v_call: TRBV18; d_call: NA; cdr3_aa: CASSPRRPKSSYEQYF; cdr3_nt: TGTGCCAGCTCACCACGGAGGCCGAAAAGCTCCTACGAGCAGTACTTC
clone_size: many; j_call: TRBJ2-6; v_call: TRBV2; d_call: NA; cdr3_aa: CASSDSIRTVSGANVLTF; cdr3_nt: TGTGCCAGCAGTGACTCCATACGGACGGTGTCTGGGGCCAACGTCCTGACTTTC
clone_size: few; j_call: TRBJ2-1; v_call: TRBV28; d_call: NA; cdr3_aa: CASSRQASYNEQFF; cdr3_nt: TGTGCCAGCAGCCGACAGGCAAGTTACAATGAGCAGTTCTTC
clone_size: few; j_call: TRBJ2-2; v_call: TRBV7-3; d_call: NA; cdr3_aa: CASSPNTGELFF; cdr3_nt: TGTGCCAGCAGCCCCAACACCGGGGAGCTGTTTTTT
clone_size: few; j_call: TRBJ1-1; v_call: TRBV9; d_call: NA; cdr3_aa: CASSARSWTPNTEAFF; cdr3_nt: TGTGCCAGCAGCGCACGTAGTTGGACTCCGAACACTGAAGCTTTCTTT
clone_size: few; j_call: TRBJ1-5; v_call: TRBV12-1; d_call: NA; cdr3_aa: CASSFRQSYSNQPQHF; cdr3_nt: TGTGCCAGCAGCTTTCGCCAGAGTTATAGCAATCAGCCCCAGCATTTT
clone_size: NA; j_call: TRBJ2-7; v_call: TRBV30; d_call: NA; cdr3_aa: CAWSRSPSYEQYF; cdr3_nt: TGTGCCTGGAGTAGGTCGCCATCCTACGAGCAGTACTTC
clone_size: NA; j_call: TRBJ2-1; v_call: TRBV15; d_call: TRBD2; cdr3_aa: CATSREWSASGGNEQFF; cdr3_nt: TGTGCCACCAGCAGAGAGTGGTCGGCTAGCGGGGGCAATGAGCAGTTCTTC
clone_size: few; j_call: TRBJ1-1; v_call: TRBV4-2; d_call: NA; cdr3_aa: CASSQDQWGPEAFF; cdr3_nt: TGTGCCAGCAGCCAAGATCAATGGGGCCCTGAAGCTTTCTTT
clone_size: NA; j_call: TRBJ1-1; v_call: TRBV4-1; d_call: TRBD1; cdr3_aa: CASSQAPGGPQNTEAFF; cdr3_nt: TGCGCCAGCAGCCAAGCCCCAGGGGGGCCTCAGAACACTGAAGCTTTCTTT
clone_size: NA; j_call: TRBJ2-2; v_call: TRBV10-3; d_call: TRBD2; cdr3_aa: CAISPTSGGNTGELFF; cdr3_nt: TGTGCCATCAGCCCGACTAGCGGGGGGAACACCGGGGAGCTGTTTTTT
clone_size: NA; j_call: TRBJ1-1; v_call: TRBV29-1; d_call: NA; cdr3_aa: CSVDKEFDTEAFF; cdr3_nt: TGCAGCGTTGATAAGGAATTTGACACTGAAGCTTTCTTT
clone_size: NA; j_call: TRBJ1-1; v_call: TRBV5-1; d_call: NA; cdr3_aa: CASSLREGGTEAFF; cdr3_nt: TGCGCCAGCAGCTTGAGGGAGGGAGGCACTGAAGCTTTCTTT
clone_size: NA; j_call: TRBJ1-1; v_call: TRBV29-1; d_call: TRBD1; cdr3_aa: CSVTRQGANTEAFF; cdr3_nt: TGCAGCGTTACACGACAGGGAGCAAACACTGAAGCTTTCTTT
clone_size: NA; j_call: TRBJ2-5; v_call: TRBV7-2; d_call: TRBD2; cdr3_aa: CASSRAPAGETQYF; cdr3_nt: TGTGCCAGCAGCCGGGCCCCAGCGGGGGAGACCCAGTACTTC
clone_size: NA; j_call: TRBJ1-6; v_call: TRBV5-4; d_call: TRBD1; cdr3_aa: CASSQGQGPPYNSPLHF; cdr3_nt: TGTGCCAGCAGCCAGGGACAGGGGCCCCCCTATAATTCACCCCTCCACTTT
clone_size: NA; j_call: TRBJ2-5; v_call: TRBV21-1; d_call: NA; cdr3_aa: CASSTGQGRWLSEETQYF; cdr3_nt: TGTGCCAGCAGCACGGGACAGGGCCGATGGTTGTCCGAAGAGACCCAGTACTTC
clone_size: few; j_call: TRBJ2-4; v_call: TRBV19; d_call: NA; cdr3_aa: CASSIVGIAKNIQYF; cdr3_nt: TGTGCCAGTAGTATAGTTGGCATAGCCAAAAACATTCAGTACTTC
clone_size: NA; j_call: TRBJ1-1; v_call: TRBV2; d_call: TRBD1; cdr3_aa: CASSEDWSGTGIRTEAFF; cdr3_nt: TGTGCCAGCAGTGAAGACTGGTCCGGGACAGGGATTCGCACTGAAGCTTTCTTT
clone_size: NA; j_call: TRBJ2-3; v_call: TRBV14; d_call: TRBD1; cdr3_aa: CASSPGGLTIDTQYF; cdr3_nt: TGTGCCAGCAGCCCAGGGGGCCTTACGATAGATACGCAGTATTTT
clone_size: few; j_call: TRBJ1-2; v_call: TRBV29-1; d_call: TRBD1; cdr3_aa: CSGGDRERNGYTF; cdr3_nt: TGCAGCGGCGGGGACAGGGAGAGGAATGGCTACACCTTC
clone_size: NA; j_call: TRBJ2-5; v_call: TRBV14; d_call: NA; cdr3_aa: CASSQSQTTQYF; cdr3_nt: TGTGCCAGCAGCCAAAGTCAGACGACCCAGTACTTC
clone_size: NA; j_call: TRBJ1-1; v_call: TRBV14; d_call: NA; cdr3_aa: CASRGGTEAFF; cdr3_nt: TGTGCCAGCAGGGGGGGGACTGAAGCTTTCTTT
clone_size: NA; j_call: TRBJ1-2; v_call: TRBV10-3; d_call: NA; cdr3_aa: CAISAGLTVGSGYTF; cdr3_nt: TGTGCCATCAGTGCCGGACTCACGGTGGGCTCTGGCTACACCTTC
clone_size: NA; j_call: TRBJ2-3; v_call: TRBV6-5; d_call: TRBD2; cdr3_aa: CASRTSGGSTDTQYF; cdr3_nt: TGTGCCAGCAGAACGTCGGGGGGTAGCACAGATACGCAGTATTTT
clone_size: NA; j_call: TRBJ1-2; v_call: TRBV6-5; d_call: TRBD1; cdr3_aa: CASSYSDRGDYGYTF; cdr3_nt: TGTGCCAGCAGTTACTCGGACAGGGGTGACTATGGCTACACCTTC
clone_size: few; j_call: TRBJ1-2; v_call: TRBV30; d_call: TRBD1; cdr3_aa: CAWSYRDRGVSTF; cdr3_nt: TGTGCCTGGAGTTACCGGGACAGGGGGGTTTCCACCTTC
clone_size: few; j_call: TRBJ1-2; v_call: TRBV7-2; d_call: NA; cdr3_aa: CASSFSGNVYGYTF; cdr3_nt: TGTGCCAGCAGCTTCTCAGGGAACGTCTATGGCTACACCTTC
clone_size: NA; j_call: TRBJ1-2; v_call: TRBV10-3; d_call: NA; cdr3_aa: CAISEGRTARNYGYTF; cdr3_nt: TGTGCCATCAGTGAGGGAAGGACAGCACGTAACTATGGCTACACCTTC
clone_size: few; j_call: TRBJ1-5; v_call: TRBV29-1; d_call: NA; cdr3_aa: CSVVHDAGQPQHF; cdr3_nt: TGCAGCGTTGTCCACGACGCGGGGCAGCCCCAGCATTTT
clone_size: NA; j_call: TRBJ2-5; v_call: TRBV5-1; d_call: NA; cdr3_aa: CASSLIGETQYF; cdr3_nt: TGCGCCAGCAGCTTGATCGGAGAGACCCAGTACTTC
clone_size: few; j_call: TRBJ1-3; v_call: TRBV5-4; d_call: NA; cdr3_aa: CASSFGGSGNTIYF; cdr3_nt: TGTGCCAGCAGCTTCGGGGGCTCTGGAAACACCATATATTTT
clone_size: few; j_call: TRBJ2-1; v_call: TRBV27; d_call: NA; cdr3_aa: CASSPGGYNEQFF; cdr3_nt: TGTGCCAGCAGCCCCGGTGGCTACAATGAGCAGTTCTTC
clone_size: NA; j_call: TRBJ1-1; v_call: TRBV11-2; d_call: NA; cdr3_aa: CASSLNPAYEAFF; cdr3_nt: TGTGCCAGCAGCTTAAACCCCGCTTATGAAGCTTTCTTT
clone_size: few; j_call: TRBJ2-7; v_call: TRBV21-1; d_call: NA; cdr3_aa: CASSKQGQGEVESYEQYF; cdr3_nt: TGTGCCAGCAGCAAACAAGGACAGGGGGAAGTGGAGTCCTACGAGCAGTACTTC